The 18 T cell receptor beta chains given below trace back to one sample, sequenced in a study of shared clonotypes between healthy human individuals. Assay used: immunoSEQ multiplex PCR; TCRdb lists only in-frame clones, some missing. The data show 1,400,000 or so clones, less than 99% seen once. What was sequenced was naive CD4+ T cells sorted from blood. The subset denotes: CD45RA+ positively selected. All receptors derive from a man aged 25 to 45 in good health.

CDR3 in DNA: TGTGCCAGCAGCTTTGTAGGGCGCCGGGGGCAAGAGACCCAGTACTTC. It is translated as CASSFVGRRGQETQYF. The chain employs TRBV9 and TRBJ2-5; tentatively, D is TRBD2 (6 bases). Germline-derived CDR1 and CDR2 are SGDLS and YYNGEE. V shed 4 bases and J shed 2 bases, with 18 bases lying between them. This CDR3 has 16 residues.

The chain couples TRBV28 to TRBJ2-5; 12 bases are shared with TRBD2. Trimming removed 2 bases from V and 5 bases from J; junction bases left unmatched: 6. Germline CDR1 and CDR2: MDHEN and SYDVKM. This CDR3 contains 16 residues. The CDR3 protein is CASSLAASGRGETQYF. CDR3 in DNA: TGTGCCAGCAGTTTAGCGGCTAGCGGGAGGGGGGAGACCCAGTACTTC.

The chain couples TRBV6-4 to TRBJ1-1, with D unclear. In germline, CDR1 is MRHNA, CDR2 SNTAGT. This CDR3 has 13 residues. The V and J ends lost 5 bases and 1 base respectively, with 8 bases between them. The CDR3 DNA follows: TGTGCCAGCAGTAGTAAACCGAACACTGAAGCTTTCTTT. Protein: CASSSKPNTEAFF.

Notes on this clone: Other DNA variants within this sample encode the same CDR3. The chain employs TRBV20-1 and TRBJ2-7; D uncertain. The germline gives CDR1 DFQATT, CDR2 SNEGSKA (reference sequence). V lost 2 bases and J 4 bases, leaving 6 bases between the germline ends. The CDR3 runs 11 residues. This CDR3 is CSARPRYEQYF. The DNA for the CDR3 is TGCAGTGCTAGACCGAGATACGAGCAGTACTTC.

This clone was counted once. The V gene is TRBV6-5, the J gene TRBJ1-4, with TRBD1 matching 7 bases. This CDR3 has 14 residues. Germline CDR1 reads MNHEY; CDR2 reads SVGAGI. Unmatched junction bases numbered 7, after V lost 5 bases and J lost 7 bases. CDR3 loop: CASSQQGQSEKLFF. CDR3 nucleotides: TGTGCCAGCAGTCAACAGGGGCAGAGTGAAAAACTGTTTTTT.

This sequence joins TRBV19 and TRBJ1-1; TRBD1 aligns across 7 bases. The CDR3 is made up of 14 amino acids. V trimming: 4 bases; J trimming: 0 bases; junction bases outside the gene matches: 2. CDR1 is LNHDA and CDR2 is SQIVND in the germline V gene (reference sequence). CDR3 nucleotide sequence: TGTGCCAGTAGTAAGACAGGGATGAACACTGAAGCTTTCTTT. It is translated as CASSKTGMNTEAFF. The variable domain in full, with the rest retrieved from reference TRBV19 and TRBJ1-1, is DGGITQSPKYLFRKEGQNVTLSCEQNLNHDAMYWYRQDPGQGLRLIYYSQIVNDFQKGDIAEGYSVSREKKESFPLTVTSAQKNPTAFYLCASSKTGMNTEAFFGQGTRLTVV.

V and J are TRBV27 and TRBJ2-5; D remains unclear. Germline V gene data show CDR1 as MNHEY and CDR2 as SMNVEV (reference sequence). The CDR3 sequence is 11 residues long. V lost 6 bases and J 4 bases, leaving 6 bases between the germline ends. The CDR3 sequence: CASSQAETQYF. As DNA, the CDR3 is TGTGCCAGCAGCCAAGCAGAGACCCAGTACTTC.

In nucleotides, the CDR3 is TGTGCCAGCAGCCTGACTAATTACGGCACCGGGGAGCTGTTTTTT. Its protein product is CASSLTNYGTGELFF. This chain joins TRBV7-6 and TRBJ2-2; D might be TRBD2 (5 bases). The V end was cut by 5 bases, the J end by 4 bases, with 14 bases between. Germline CDR1 is SGHVS and CDR2 is FNYEAQ. The CDR3 runs 15 residues. Based on the CDR3 plus reference TRBV7-6 and TRBJ2-2, the full variable domain is GAGVSQSPRYKVTKRGQDVALRCDPISGHVSLYWYRQALGQGPEFLTYFNYEAQQDKSGLPNDRFSAERPEGSISTLTIQRTEQRDSAMYRCASSLTNYGTGELFFGEGSRLTVL.

The rearrangement uses TRBV5-8 and TRBJ2-7; a possible D gene is TRBD1 (5 bases). CDR3 length: 14 residues. Between the trimmed V and J ends, which lost 1 base and 1 base, there was a span of 9 bases. Germline V gene data show CDR1 as SGHTS and CDR2 as YDEGEE. The CDR3 nucleotides are TGTGCCAGCAGCTTGCAGACAGCTTCCTACGAGCAGTACTTC. Translating gives CASSLQTASYEQYF.

The V call is TRBV6-5, the J call TRBJ1-1, with TRBD1 matching over 8 bases. Looked up from germline, CDR1 is MNHEY and CDR2 is SVGAGI. V was pared by 0 bases and J by 1 base, with 1 base of the junction left unmatched. The length of the CDR3 is 15 residues. The CDR3: CASSYSQGANTEAFF. The CDR3 bases are TGTGCCAGCAGTTACTCCCAGGGGGCGAACACTGAAGCTTTCTTT.

The rearrangement joins TRBV2 to TRBJ2-3; maybe TRBD1 (6 bases). V was pared by 5 bases and J by 3 bases, with 6 bases between. Germline V lookup: CDR1 SNHLY, CDR2 FYNNEI. CDR3 length: 12 residues. The chain's CDR3 is CASSQGTDTQYF. The CDR3 nucleotides are TGTGCCAGCAGTCAGGGGACAGATACGCAGTATTTT.

Comment on this clone: Other DNA sequences in this specimen translate into the identical CDR3. The J gene is TRBJ2-7, the V gene TRBV28; D is undetermined. The V gene's germline CDR1 is MDHEN and CDR2 SYDVKM. The length of the CDR3 is 10 residues. V was shortened by 8 bases and J by 3 bases, with 5 bases between the two germline ends. As DNA, the CDR3 is TGTGCCAGCTCAAACTACGAGCAGTACTTC. This sequence encodes CASSNYEQYF.

The chain has TRBV28 and TRBJ2-7; TRBD1 matches 7 bases. The CDR3 is made up of 16 amino acids. V shed 8 bases, J shed 4 bases, and the junction held 17 bases outside the gene matches. Germline V gene sequence: CDR1 MDHEN, CDR2 SYDVKM. CDR3 sequence: CASPPVVGQAVYEQYF. In nucleotides, the CDR3 is TGTGCCAGCCCCCCCGTAGTTGGACAGGCCGTTTACGAGCAGTACTTC. The full variable domain, completed using reference TRBV28 and TRBJ2-7, is DVKVTQSSRYLVKRTGEKVFLECVQDMDHENMFWYRQDPGLGLRLIYFSYDVKMKEKGDIPEGYSVSREKKERFSLILESASTNQTSMYLCASPPVVGQAVYEQYFGPGTRLTVT.

This clone came up once. This sequence joins TRBV27 and TRBJ2-1; 9 bases line up with TRBD2. CDR1 is MNHEY, CDR2 SMNVEV, per germline (reference sequence). V lost 5 bases, J lost 9 bases, and 17 bases stayed unmatched. There are 17 residues in the CDR3. The CDR3 DNA sequence: TGTGCCAGCAGTGTTCGCACCATACTAGCGGGTTCTGGTGAGCAGTTCTTC. Translation: CASSVRTILAGSGEQFF.

Notes on this clone: Other DNA sequences in this sample translate to the same CDR3. The V gene is TRBV19, the J gene TRBJ2-1; 8 bases fit TRBD1. The germline V gene has CDR1 LNHDA and CDR2 SQIVND (reference sequence). This CDR3 is built from 15 residues. The ends lost 4 bases at V and 1 base at J; junction bases unmatched: 3. The CDR3 DNA reads as TGTGCCAGTAGTACTACAGGGGGTTCCTACAATGAGCAGTTCTTC. The encoded protein is CASSTTGGSYNEQFF.

This sequence joins TRBV6-6 and TRBJ1-1, with 9 positions matching TRBD1. The CDR3 covers 16 residues. Germline assignment: CDR1 MNHNY and CDR2 SVGAGI (reference sequence). V gave up 2 bases and J gave up 1 base; unmatched junction bases: 5. In DNA, the CDR3 is TGTGCCAGCAGTTACGGTGGGACAGGGAGGAACACTGAAGCTTTCTTT. It encodes CASSYGGTGRNTEAFF.

The chain is built from TRBV5-4 and TRBJ2-5; TRBD1 matches at 7 bases. The CDR3 loop spans 13 amino acids. V gave up 4 bases and J gave up 4 bases; unmatched junction bases: 4. The V gene's germline CDR1 is SGHNT and CDR2 YYREEE (reference sequence). The CDR3 nucleotides are TGTGCCAGCAGCCCAGGGACAGCAGAGACCCAGTACTTC. The encoded protein is CASSPGTAETQYF.

Written as DNA, the CDR3 is TGTGCCAGCAGTTCGGGAGGGGAGACCCAGTACTTC. Translating gives CASSSGGETQYF. The rearrangement links TRBV6-1 to TRBJ2-5; 8 nucleotides align to TRBD2. The CDR3 length is 12 residues. J gave up 5 bases and V 5 bases, and 1 base lay outside the gene matches. Germline CDR1 reads MNHNS; CDR2 reads SASEGT.